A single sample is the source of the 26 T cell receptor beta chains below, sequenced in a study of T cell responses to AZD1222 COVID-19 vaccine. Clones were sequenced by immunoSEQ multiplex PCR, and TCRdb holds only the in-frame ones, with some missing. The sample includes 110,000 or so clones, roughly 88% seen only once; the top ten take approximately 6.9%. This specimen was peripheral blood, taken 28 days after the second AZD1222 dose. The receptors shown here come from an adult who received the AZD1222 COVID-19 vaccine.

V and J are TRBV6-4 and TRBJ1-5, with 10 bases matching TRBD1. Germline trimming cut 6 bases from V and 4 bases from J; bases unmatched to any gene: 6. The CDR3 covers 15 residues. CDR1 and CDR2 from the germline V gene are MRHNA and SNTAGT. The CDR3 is CASSLTGGGNQPQHF. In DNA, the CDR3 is TGTGCCAGCAGCCTGACAGGGGGCGGGAATCAGCCCCAGCATTTT.

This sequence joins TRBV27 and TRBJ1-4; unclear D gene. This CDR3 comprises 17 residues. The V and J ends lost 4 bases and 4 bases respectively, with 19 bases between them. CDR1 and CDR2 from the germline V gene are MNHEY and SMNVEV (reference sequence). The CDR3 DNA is TGTGCCAGCAGTTCAGAAGGAGGACGCGGCCTTAATGAAAAACTGTTTTTT. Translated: CASSSEGGRGLNEKLFF.

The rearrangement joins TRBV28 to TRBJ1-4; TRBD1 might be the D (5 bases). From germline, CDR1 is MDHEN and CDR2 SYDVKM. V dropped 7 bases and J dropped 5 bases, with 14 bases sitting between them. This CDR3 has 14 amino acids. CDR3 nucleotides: TGTGCCAGCACTCTCCGGGGCAGAAATGAAAAACTGTTTTTT. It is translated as CASTLRGRNEKLFF.

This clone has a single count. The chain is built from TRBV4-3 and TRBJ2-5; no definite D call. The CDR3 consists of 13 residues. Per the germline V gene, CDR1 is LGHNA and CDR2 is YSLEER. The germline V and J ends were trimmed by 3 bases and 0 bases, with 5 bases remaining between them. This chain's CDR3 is CASSQRYQETQYF. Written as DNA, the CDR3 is TGCGCCAGCAGCCAGCGGTACCAAGAGACCCAGTACTTC.

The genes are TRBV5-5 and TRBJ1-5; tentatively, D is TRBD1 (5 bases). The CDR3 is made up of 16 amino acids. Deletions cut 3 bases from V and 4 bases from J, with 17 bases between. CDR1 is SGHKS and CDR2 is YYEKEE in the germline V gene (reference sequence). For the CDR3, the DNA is TGTGCCAGCAGCTGGGGCGACGGCAGAAGAAATCAGCCCCAGCATTTT. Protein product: CASSWGDGRRNQPQHF.

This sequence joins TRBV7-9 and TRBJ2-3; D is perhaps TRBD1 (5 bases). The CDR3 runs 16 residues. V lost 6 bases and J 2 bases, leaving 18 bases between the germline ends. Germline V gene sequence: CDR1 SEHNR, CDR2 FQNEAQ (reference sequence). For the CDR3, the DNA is TGTGCCAGCAGTGCCGTCACAGGACGGGCCACAGATACGCAGTATTTT. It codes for CASSAVTGRATDTQYF.

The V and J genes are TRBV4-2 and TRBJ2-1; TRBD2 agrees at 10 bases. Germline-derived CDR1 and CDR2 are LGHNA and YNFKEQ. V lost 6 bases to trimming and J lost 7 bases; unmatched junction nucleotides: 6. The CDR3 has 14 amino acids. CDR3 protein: CASRSSGGGNEQFF. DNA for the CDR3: TGTGCCAGCAGATCTAGCGGGGGTGGAAATGAGCAGTTCTTC.

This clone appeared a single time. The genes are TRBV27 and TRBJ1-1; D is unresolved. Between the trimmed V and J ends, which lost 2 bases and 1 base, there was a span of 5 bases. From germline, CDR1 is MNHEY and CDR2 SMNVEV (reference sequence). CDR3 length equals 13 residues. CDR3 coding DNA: TGTGCCAGCAGTTTACTCAAGAACACTGAAGCTTTCTTT. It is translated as CASSLLKNTEAFF.

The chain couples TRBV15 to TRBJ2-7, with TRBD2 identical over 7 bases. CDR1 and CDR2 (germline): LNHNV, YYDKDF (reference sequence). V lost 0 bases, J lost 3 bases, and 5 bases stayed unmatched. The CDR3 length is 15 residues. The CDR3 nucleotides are TGTGCCACCAGCAGAGATCCAGCGGGGTTCTACGAGCAGTACTTC. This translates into CATSRDPAGFYEQYF.

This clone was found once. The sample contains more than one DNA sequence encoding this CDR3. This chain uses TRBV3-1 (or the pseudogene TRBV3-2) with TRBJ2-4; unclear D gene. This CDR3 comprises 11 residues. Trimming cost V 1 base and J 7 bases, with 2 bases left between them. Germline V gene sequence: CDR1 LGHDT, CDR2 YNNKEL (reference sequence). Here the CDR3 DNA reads TGTGCCAGCAGCCAAGTCAACATTCAGTACTTC. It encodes CASSQVNIQYF.

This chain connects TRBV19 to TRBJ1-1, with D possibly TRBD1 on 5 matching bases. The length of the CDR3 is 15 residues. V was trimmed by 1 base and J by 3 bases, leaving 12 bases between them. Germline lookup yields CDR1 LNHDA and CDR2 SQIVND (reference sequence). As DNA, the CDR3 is TGTGCCAGTAGTATAGGAGGGGCCCTTTACACTGAAGCTTTCTTT. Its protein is CASSIGGALYTEAFF.

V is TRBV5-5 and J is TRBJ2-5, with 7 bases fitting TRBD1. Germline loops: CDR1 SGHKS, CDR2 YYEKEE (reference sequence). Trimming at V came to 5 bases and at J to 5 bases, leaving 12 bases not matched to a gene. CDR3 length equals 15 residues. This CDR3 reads CASSIQTGYQETQYF. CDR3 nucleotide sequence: TGTGCCAGCAGTATCCAGACAGGGTATCAGGAGACCCAGTACTTC.

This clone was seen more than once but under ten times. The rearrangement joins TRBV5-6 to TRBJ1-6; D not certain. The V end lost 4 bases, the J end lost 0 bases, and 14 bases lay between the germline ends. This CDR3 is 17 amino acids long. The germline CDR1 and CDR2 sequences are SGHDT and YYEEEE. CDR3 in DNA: TGTGCCAGCAGCAAGGGCCCTACCCGCTCCTATAATTCACCCCTCCACTTT. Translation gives CASSKGPTRSYNSPLHF.

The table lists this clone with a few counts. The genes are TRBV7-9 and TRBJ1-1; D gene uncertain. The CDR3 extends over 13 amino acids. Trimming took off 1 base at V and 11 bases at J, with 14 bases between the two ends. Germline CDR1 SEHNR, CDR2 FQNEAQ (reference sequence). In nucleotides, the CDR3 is TGTGCCAGCAGCTTAGTGGGCGCCGGTGGGGCTTTCTTT. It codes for CASSLVGAGGAFF. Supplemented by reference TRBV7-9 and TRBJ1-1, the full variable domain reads DTGVSQNPRHKITKRGQNVTFRCDPISEHNRLYWYRQTLGQGPEFLTYFQNEAQLEKSRLLSDRFSAERPKGSFSTLEIQRTEQGDSAMYLCASSLVGAGGAFFGQGTRLTVV.

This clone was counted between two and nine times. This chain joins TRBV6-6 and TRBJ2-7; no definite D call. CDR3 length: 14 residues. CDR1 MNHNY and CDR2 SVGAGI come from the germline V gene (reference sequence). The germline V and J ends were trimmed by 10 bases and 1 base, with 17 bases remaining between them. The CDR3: CATKNSGWSYEQYF. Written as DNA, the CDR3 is TGTGCCACGAAGAACTCCGGGTGGTCCTACGAGCAGTACTTC.

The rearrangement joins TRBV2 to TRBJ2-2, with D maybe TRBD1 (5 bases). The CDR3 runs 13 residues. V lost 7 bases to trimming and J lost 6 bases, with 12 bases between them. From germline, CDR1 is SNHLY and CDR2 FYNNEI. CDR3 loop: CASTQQGAGELFF. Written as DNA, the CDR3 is TGTGCCAGCACCCAGCAGGGCGCCGGGGAGCTGTTTTTT.

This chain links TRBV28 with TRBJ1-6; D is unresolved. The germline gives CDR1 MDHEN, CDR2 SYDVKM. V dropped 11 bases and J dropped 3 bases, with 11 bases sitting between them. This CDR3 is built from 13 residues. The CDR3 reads CASTSLYNSPLHF. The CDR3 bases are TGTGCCTCAACATCCCTCTATAATTCACCCCTCCACTTT.

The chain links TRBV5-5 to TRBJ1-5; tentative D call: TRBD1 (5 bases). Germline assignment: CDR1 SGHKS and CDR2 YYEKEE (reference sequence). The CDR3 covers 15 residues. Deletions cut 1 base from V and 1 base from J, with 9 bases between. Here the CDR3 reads CASSLQGESNQPQHF. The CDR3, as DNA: TGTGCCAGCAGCTTGCAGGGTGAGAGCAATCAGCCCCAGCATTTT.

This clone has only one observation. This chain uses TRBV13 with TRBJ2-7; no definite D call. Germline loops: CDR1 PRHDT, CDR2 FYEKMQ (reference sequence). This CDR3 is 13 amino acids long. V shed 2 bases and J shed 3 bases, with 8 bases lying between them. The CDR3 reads CASSLNPGYEQYF. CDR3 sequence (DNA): TGTGCCAGCAGCTTAAACCCAGGCTACGAGCAGTACTTC.

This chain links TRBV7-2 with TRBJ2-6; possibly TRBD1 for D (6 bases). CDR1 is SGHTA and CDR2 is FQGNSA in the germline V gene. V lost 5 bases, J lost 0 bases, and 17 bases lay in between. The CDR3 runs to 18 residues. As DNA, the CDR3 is TGTGCCAGCAGCCCCGGGACATATGATAACTCTGGGGCCAACGTCCTGACTTTC. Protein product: CASSPGTYDNSGANVLTF.

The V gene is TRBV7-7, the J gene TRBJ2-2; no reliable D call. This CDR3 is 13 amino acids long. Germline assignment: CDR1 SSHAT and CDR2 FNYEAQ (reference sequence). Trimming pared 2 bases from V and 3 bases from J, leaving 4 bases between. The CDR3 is CASSLTYTGELFF. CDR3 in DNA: TGTGCCAGCAGCTTAACTTACACCGGGGAGCTGTTTTTT.

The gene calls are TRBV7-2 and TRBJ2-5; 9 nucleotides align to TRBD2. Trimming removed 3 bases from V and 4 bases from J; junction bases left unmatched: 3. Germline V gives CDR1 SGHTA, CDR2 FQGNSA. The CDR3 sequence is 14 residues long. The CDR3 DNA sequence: TGTGCCAGCAGCTTCGGACTAGCGAGAGAGACCCAGTACTTC. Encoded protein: CASSFGLARETQYF.

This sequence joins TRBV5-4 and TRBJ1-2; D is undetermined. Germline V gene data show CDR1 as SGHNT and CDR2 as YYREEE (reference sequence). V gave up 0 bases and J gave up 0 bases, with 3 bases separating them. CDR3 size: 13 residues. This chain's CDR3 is CASSLESNYGYTF. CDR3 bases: TGTGCCAGCAGCTTGGAGTCTAACTATGGCTACACCTTC.

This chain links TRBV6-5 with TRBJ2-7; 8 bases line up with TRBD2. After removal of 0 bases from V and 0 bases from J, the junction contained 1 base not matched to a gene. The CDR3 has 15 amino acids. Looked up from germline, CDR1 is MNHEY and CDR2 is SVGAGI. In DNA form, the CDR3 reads TGTGCCAGCAGTTACTCGCGGGGGGACTCCTACGAGCAGTACTTC. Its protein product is CASSYSRGDSYEQYF.

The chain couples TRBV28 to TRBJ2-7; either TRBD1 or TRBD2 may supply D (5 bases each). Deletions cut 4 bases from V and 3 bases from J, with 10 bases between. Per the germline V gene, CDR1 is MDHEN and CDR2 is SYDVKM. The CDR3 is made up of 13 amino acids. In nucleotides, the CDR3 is TGTGCCAGCAGTTGGGACCTCATCTACGAGCAGTACTTC. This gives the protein CASSWDLIYEQYF.

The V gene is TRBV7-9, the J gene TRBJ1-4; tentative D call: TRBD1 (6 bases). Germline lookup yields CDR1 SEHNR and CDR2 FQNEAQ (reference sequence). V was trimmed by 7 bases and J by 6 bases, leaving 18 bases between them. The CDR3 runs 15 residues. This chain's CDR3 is CASTLGGTRDEKLFF. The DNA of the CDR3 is TGTGCCAGCACTCTAGGGGGGACTCGGGATGAAAAACTGTTTTTT.